In this sample, the clone carrying this T cell receptor (beta chain) turned up many times. With V trimmed by 8 bases and J by 4 bases, 9 bases remained unmatched. The CDR3 has 14 amino acids. Germline loops: CDR1 MGHDK, CDR2 SYGVNS. The patients chosen for sequencing had shown expansion of CD8+CD57+ cells (detected by flow cytometry). Each of the patients presented with severe acquired aplastic anemia. Untreated patients provided the blood samples, with no therapy given before sampling. The data were obtained in a study of CD8+CD57+ T cells in acquired aplastic anemia. Genomic DNA acted as the template from which TCR beta VDJ combination and CDR3 sequence profiling were carried out. TCRdb reprocessed the reads with MiXCR, giving one entry per CDR3 protein. Among under 500,000 distinct CDR3 sequences listed, less than 35% were seen once.

Sequenced sample: sorted CD4+, CD8+, or CD8+CD57+ T cells (not recorded which) from PBMCs. This rearrangement joins TRBV25-1 to TRBJ2-7, with 9 bases fitting TRBD2. This sequence was found in a human donor with aplastic anemia. The CDR3 sequence: CASGRTSVVYEQYF. The CDR3 DNA reads TGTGCCAGCGGACGGACTAGCGTTGTTTACGAGCAGTACTTC.